Sequencing of this TCR beta chain was carried out in a study of human T cells and chemical hapten exposure (dated by TCRdb to the early 2020s). For the study in its entirety: For sensitization, 2% DPC in acetone was applied to a 2 cm by 2 cm area of upper inner arm skin. Throughout the study period of 20 to 25 weeks, patients also received therapeutic DPC doses to the scalp every week. Patch testing was performed on the upper back with Finn chambers containing 0.01% DPC, and the patch tests were scored after 6 days according to International Contact Dermatitis Research Group standards. The patient cohort, mostly female, included alopecia areata with under or over 50% scalp involvement, alopecia totalis and alopecia universalis. The libraries were sequenced as a pool, and the TCR yield per sample differed mostly because of small variations in library volumes within the pool. This study followed changes in the peripheral blood TCR repertoire in vivo during primary and secondary sensitization of alopecia patients to the hapten diphenylcyclopropenone (DPC). Blood samples were taken from patients before sensitization (week 0) and at 2, 6 and about 24 weeks after DPC sensitization. Blood for TCR sequencing was provided by twenty-nine alopecia patients at one to four time points (pre-sensitization, 2, 6 and 24 weeks). Study-wide findings and limitations: Patch test score correlated positively with the number of PT1 expanded TCRs, reaching significance at thresholds 8, 16 and 32 but not at 4. No change with DPC sensitization was found in the number of TCRs above 1 in 1000 frequency, and no evidence of global repertoire structure alterations was found. After repeated subsampling, changes were observed in the strength of the expansion versus patch-test correlation and in the threshold at which the correlation became significant. Compared with pre-sensitization or healthy control sets, expanded TCRs formed significantly more large CDR3 similarity clusters, which is consistent with antigen-driven responses. Alopecia, a presumed autoimmune disease, was present in all patients, so the immune response of the patients might differ from that of healthy individuals.

The CDR1 and CDR2 encoded by the germline V gene (reference sequence) are MNHNY and SVGAGI. V lost 7 bases and J lost 5 bases; the stretch between them is 14 bases long. The CDR3 has 13 amino acids, counting the end cysteine and phenylalanine. Only the CDR3 part of the read is kept: 39 bases, read in frame from the first base. The time point label here, explained by the study, means: patch test 1, 2 weeks after DPC sensitization. This sample's treatment or condition label indicates: therapeutic diphenylcyclopropenone sensitization with weekly scalp DPC. At every patch-test visit, the blood draw took place before the patch test was put on. Eligible patients were aged 18 to 70, diagnosed with alopecia, deemed suitable for DPC therapy, and excluded if pregnant. Total RNA was extracted from unfractionated whole blood that had been collected in Tempus Blood RNA tubes. The table lists this clonotype with a few counts. The target of this receptor is not known. Base qualities are not recorded, but no much larger clone differs from it by a single base.

Receptor libraries were prepared by RACE. The sequencer listed for this sample is NextSeq 500. During library preparation, unique molecular identifiers were attached to individual cDNA molecules so that TCRs could be counted quantitatively and reproducibly. From each blood RNA sample, both TCR alpha and TCR beta chains were sequenced. As for the authors' bioinformatics: The median number of TCRs per sample was roughly 98,000, ranging from 23,224 to 690,600. The Decombinator software suite was used to annotate the V, J and CDR3 of the TCR reads. To make PS versus PT1 abundance plots, every sample was subsampled to the same number of TCRs (28,000). TCRs were defined as expanded if absent before sensitization and observed at least eight times at the 2-week time point. Starting from the raw public reads, TCRdb applied fastp trimming at Q25, assembled clones with MiXCR and retained in-frame beta chains. Each record represents a unique CDR3 protein, reported with the most common genes and DNA among its rows. TCRdb, not the authors, supplied the V and J calls. This sample lists 150,000 to 200,000 distinct CDR3 sequences; more than 14% were detected once. About 1.8% of the sample comes from the top ten.

This receptor was taken from a woman aged 25 to 45 with alopecia areata. Some clones in this sample may be carry-over from other donors' samples. The specimen was whole blood, collected in connection with sensitization to the hapten diphenylcyclopropenone (DPC). The V and J genes are TRBV6-6 and TRBJ1-1, with no D gene named confidently. The nucleotides are TGTGCCAGCATCTACCGGGAGGGAACTGAAGCTTTCTTT. Its translation is CASIYREGTEAFF.